The 5 T cell receptor beta chains given below trace back to one sample, sequenced in a study of early stage breast cancer tumors. Some clones are missing from TCRdb's copy, which holds only in-frame ones; the method was immunoSEQ multiplex PCR. The sample lists under 30,000 clones, 65% to 75% occurring once. Sequenced input: blood. The source of these receptors is a person aged 45 to 59 with breast cancer.

The chain recombines TRBV19 with TRBJ1-5, with D uncertain. With 3 bases removed from V and 0 bases from J, the gap between germline ends came to 6 bases. From germline, CDR1 is LNHDA and CDR2 SQIVND (reference sequence). The CDR3 contains 14 residues. This chain's CDR3 is CASSMTYSNQPQHF. The CDR3, as DNA: TGTGCCAGTAGTATGACGTATAGCAATCAGCCCCAGCATTTT.

The rearrangement uses TRBV15 and TRBJ1-1; D gene unclear. V shed 3 bases and J shed 5 bases, with 16 bases lying between them. In germline, CDR1 is LNHNV, CDR2 YYDKDF (reference sequence). This CDR3 is built from 15 residues. The CDR3 is CATSRERGVGTEAFF. The CDR3, as DNA: TGTGCCACCAGCAGGGAGCGGGGAGTAGGTACTGAAGCTTTCTTT.

V usage is TRBV9 and J usage is TRBJ2-3, with D possibly TRBD2 on 6 matching bases. This CDR3 has 15 amino acids. The V gene lost 4 bases and the J gene lost 3 bases, with 15 bases spanning the gap. Germline CDR1 is SGDLS and CDR2 is YYNGEE. CDR3 loop: CASSFRDLGTDTQYF. Written as DNA, the CDR3 is TGTGCCAGCAGCTTCCGGGACTTAGGGACAGATACGCAGTATTTT.

The V and J genes are TRBV2 and TRBJ2-7, with 11 bases identical to TRBD2. The CDR3 has 14 amino acids. J was trimmed by 0 bases and V by 8 bases; bases with no gene match: 3. CDR1 and CDR2 from the germline V gene are SNHLY and FYNNEI. CDR3 in DNA: TGTGCCAGCCGGACTAGCGGGCTCTCCTACGAGCAGTACTTC. This gives the protein CASRTSGLSYEQYF.

This chain links TRBV5-5 with TRBJ2-2, with 7 bases identical to TRBD2. With V trimmed by 4 bases and J by 0 bases, 6 bases remained unmatched. The CDR3 is made up of 16 amino acids. The germline V gene encodes CDR1 SGHKS and CDR2 YYEKEE (reference sequence). CDR3 amino acids: CASSIGGFANTGELFF. CDR3 coding DNA: TGTGCCAGCAGCATCGGGGGGTTTGCGAACACCGGGGAGCTGTTTTTT.